The present TCR beta chain was sequenced within a study of persistence of HIV-infected CD4 T cells. The germline V and J ends were trimmed by 4 bases and 10 bases, with 15 bases remaining between them. Per germline, CDR1 SGDLS and CDR2 YYNGEE. The CDR3 contains 13 residues. The immunoSEQ assay was version 4, run in survey mode. Genomic DNA was diluted to around 10 ng/uL, up to roughly 1 ug per sample. The table came from immunoSEQ multiplex PCR; TCRdb's copy has only in-frame clones and leaves some out. The table lists around 35,000 clones, around 86% of them singletons, with roughly 0.99% in the top ten. General study points: The rare CMV-responding cells with HIV-1 proviruses were not separately TCR-sequenced.

With regard to this clone: The antigen is not known.

An overlapping HIV-1 Gag peptide pool stimulated these cells at roughly 0.97 ug/peptide/mL. Memory cells lacking CD40L and CD69 with high CD45RO were sorted. Stimulated PBMCs had first been depleted of CD8+ T cells. Sequenced here: cultured CD4+ T cells from PBMCs, sampled from a patient who received antiretroviral therapy. The receptor was derived from an adult with HIV. The donor label of this sample is uncertain. This chain connects TRBV9 to TRBJ1-3; D gene ambiguous. CDR3 protein: CASSPDGYRTIYF. The DNA for the CDR3 is TGTGCCAGCAGCCCGGACGGGTACCGGACCATATATTTT.